This record looks at one T cell receptor (beta chain) sequence and its context. This CDR3 region has 14 residues. With V trimmed by 5 bases and J by 4 bases, 8 bases remained unmatched. Per germline, CDR1 GTSNPN and CDR2 SVGIG (reference sequence). The repertoire was sequenced with immunoSEQ multiplex PCR; TCRdb's copy has only in-frame clones and lacks some. Counted here are fewer than 25,000 clones, around 56% occurring once; the ten biggest clones make up approximately 1%. These data come from a study of graft-versus-host responses after intestinal transplantation. Study information: Among the recipients, all got anti-thymocyte globulin induction and then tacrolimus and steroids for about 3 years. General study results and limits: There were GvH clones found in recipient marrow, and some of them appeared first in ileum or blood. Individuals who had graft-donor T cell macrochimerism had allografts that showed high graft-versus-host to host-versus-graft clonal ratios.

The chain carries TRBV30 and TRBJ2-1; 7 bases align to TRBD1. The source was alloreactive CD4+ T cells from a mixed lymphocyte reaction culture, collected before intestinal transplant. Subset described: CFSE-low proliferating T cells sorted from roughly six-day pre-transplant mixed lymphocyte reaction (GvH or HvG direction). The TCR comes from a human patient who received an intestinal transplant. The chain's CDR3 is CAWSGTALYNEQFF. As DNA, the CDR3 is TGTGCCTGGTCCGGGACAGCTTTATACAATGAGCAGTTCTTC. Combining the CDR3 with reference TRBV30 and TRBJ2-1 gives the whole variable domain SQTIHQWPATLVQPVGSPLSLECTVEGTSNPNLYWYRQAAGRGLQLLFYSVGIGQISSEVPQNLSASRPQDRQFILSSKKLLLSDSGFYLCAWSGTALYNEQFFGPGTRLTVL.